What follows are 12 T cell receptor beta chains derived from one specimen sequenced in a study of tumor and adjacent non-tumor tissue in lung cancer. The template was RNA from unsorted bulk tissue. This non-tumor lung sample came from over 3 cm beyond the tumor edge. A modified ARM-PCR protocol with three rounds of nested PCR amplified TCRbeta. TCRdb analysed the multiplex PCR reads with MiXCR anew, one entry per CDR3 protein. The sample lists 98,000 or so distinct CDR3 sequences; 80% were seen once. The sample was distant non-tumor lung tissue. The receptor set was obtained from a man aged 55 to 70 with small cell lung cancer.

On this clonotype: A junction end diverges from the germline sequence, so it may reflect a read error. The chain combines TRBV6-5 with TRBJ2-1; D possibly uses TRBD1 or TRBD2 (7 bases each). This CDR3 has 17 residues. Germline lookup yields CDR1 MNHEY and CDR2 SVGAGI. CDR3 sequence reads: CASSYSKQGGPRSELFF. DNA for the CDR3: TGTGCCAGCAGTTACTCGAAGCAGGGGGGGCCGAGGAGTGAGCTGTTCTTC.

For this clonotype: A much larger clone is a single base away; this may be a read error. CDR3 DNA sequence: TGTGCCAACAGGACGGGGCAAGACAGGGTTACCGGGGAGCTGTTTTTT. Its protein is CANRTGQDRVTGELFF. The genes are TRBV6-1 and TRBJ2-2, with 7 positions matching TRBD1. CDR1 MNHNS and CDR2 SASEGT come from the germline V gene. V trimming: 10 bases; J trimming: 5 bases; junction bases outside the gene matches: 16. This CDR3 has 16 amino acids.

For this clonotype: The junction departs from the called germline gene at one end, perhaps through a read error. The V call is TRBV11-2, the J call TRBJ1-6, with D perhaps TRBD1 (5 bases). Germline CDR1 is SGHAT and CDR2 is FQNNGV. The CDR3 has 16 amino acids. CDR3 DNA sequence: TGTGCCAACAGCTTAGTGGGGGGGGGATATAATTTCCCCCTCCACTTT. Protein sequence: CANSLVGGGYNFPLHF.

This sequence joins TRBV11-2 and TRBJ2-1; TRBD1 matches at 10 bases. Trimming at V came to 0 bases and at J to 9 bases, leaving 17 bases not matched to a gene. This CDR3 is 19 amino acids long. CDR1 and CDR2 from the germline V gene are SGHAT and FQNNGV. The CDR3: CASSLEGYATGGYKPEQFF. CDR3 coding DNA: TGTGCCAGCAGCTTAGAGGGGTATGCGACAGGGGGCTATAAGCCTGAGCAGTTCTTC.

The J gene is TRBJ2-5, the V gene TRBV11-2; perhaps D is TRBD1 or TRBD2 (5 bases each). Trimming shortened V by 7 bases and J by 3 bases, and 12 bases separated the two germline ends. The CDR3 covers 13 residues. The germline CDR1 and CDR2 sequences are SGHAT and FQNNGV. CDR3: CASTVGTKETQYF. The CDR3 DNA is TGTGCCAGCACAGTAGGGACCAAAGAGACCCAGTACTTC.

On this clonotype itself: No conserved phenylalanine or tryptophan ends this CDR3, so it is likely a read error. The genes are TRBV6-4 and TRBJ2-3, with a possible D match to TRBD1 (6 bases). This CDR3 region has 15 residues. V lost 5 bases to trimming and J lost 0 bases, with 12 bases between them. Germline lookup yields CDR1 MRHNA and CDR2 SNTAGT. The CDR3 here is CASSPGTYSTDTQYL. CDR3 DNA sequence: TGTGCCAGCAGTCCCGGGACATACAGCACAGATACGCAGTATCTT.

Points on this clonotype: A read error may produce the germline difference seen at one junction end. The CDR3 sequence: CASSYGFPNEQFF. CDR3 DNA: TGTGCCAGCAGTTACGGGTTCCCGAATGAACAGTTCTTC. The genes are TRBV6-2 or TRBV6-3 and TRBJ2-1, with D unresolved. Germline CDR1 and CDR2: MNHEY and SVGEGT. This CDR3 comprises 13 residues.

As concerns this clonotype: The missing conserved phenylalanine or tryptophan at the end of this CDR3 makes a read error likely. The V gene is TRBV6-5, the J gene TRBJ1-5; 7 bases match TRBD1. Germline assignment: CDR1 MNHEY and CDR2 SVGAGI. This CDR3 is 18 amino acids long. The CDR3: CASSLRQGGYGFNQPQHY. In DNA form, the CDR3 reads TGTGCAAGCAGTCTCCGACAGGGTGGATATGGTTTCAATCAGCCCCAGCATTAC.

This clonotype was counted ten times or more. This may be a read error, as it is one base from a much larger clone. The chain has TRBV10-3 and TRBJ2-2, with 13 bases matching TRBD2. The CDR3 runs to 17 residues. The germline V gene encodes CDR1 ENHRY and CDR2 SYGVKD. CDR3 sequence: CAISELEGLAGPGGLFF. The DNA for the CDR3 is TGTGCCATCAGTGAGCTGGAGGGACTAGCGGGACCCGGGGGGCTGTTTTTT.

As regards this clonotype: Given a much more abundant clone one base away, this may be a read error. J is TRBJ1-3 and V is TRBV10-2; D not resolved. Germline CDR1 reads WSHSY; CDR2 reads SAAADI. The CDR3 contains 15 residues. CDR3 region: CASSLTAHSGNIIYF. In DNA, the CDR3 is TGCGCCAGCAGTCTTACAGCTCACTCTGGAAACATCATATATTTT.

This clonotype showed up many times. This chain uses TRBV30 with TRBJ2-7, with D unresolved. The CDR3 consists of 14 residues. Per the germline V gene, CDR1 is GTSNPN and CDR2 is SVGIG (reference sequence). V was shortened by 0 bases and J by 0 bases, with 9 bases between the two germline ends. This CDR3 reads CAWSVRPRSYEQYF. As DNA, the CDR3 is TGTGCCTGGAGTGTAAGGCCACGCTCCTACGAGCAGTACTTC.

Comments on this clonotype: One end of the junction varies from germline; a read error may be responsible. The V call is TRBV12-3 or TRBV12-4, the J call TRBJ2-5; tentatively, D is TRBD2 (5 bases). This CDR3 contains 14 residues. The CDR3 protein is CASTLMEREGTQYF. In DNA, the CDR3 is TGTGCCAGCACTTTAATGGAGAGGGAAGGGACCCAGTACTTC.